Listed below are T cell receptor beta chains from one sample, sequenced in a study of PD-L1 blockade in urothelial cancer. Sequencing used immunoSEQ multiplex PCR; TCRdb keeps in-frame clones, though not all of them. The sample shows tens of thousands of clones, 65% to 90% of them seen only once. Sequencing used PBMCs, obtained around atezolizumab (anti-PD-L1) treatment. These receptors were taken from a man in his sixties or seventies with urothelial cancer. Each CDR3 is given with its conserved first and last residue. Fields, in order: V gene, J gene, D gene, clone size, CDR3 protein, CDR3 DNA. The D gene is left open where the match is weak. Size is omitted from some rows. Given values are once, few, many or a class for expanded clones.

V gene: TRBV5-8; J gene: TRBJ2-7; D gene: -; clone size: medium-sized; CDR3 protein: CASSPHRVRSYEQYF; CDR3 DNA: TGTGCCAGCAGCCCCCACAGGGTTAGGTCCTACGAGCAGTACTTC
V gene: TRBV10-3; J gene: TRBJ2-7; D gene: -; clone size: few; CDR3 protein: CAIFSGEQYF; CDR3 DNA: TGTGCCATCTTCTCGGGCGAGCAGTACTTC
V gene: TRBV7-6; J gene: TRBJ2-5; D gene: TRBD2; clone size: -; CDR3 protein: CASSLGVAGVVETQYF; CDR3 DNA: TGTGCCAGCAGCTTAGGGGTAGCGGGAGTAGTAGAGACCCAGTACTTC
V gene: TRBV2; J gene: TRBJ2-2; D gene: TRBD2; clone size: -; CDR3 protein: CASSGGTSGNTGELFF; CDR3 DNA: TGTGCCAGCAGTGGTGGGACTAGCGGAAACACCGGGGAGCTGTTTTTT
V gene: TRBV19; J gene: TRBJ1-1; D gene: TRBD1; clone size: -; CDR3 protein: CASSITGTGGNTEAFF; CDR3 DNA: TGTGCCAGTAGTATTACCGGGACAGGGGGAAACACTGAAGCTTTCTTT
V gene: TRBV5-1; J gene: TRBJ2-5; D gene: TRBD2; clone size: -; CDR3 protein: CASSLVLAGETQYF; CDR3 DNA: TGCGCCAGCAGCTTGGTCCTAGCGGGAGAGACCCAGTACTTC
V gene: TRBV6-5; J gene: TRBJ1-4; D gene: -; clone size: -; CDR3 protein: CASSYSAGVGEKLFF; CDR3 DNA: TGTGCCAGCAGTTACTCAGCGGGGGTGGGAGAAAAACTGTTTTTT
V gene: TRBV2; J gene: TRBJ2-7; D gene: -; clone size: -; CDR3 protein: CASTGGAAREQYF; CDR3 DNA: TGTGCCAGCACCGGAGGGGCGGCTCGGGAGCAGTACTTC
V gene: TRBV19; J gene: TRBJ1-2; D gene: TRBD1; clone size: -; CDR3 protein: CASQGQVEGYGYTF; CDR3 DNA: TGTGCCAGCCAGGGACAGGTGGAGGGCTATGGCTACACCTTC
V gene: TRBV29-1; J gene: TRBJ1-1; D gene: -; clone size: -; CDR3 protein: CSAGRGSQNTEAFF; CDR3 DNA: TGCAGCGCCGGAAGAGGGTCACAGAACACTGAAGCTTTCTTT
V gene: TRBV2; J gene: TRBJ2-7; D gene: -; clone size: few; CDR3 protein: CASRLSRVGYEQYF; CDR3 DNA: TGTGCCAGCAGACTCAGCAGGGTAGGCTACGAGCAGTACTTC
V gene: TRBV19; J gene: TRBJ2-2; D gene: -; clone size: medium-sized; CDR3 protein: CASSSNTGELFF; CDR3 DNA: TGTGCCAGTAGTTCAAACACCGGGGAGCTGTTTTTT
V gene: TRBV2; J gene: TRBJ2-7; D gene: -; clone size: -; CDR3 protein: CASSADGGYAEQYF; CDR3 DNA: TGTGCCAGCAGCGCGGACGGAGGTTACGCCGAGCAGTACTTC
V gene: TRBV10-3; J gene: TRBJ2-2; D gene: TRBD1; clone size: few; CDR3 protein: CAISESTGVGELFF; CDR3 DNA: TGTGCCATCAGTGAGTCGACAGGGGTCGGGGAGCTGTTTTTT
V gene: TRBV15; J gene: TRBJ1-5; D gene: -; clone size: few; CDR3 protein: CATSSGGWLEPQHF; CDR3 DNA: TGTGCCACCAGCAGTGGCGGCTGGTTAGAGCCCCAGCATTTT
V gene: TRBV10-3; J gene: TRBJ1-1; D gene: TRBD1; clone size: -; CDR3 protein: CAISGTGTGNTEAFF; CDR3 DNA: TGTGCCATCAGCGGAACCGGGACAGGGAACACTGAAGCTTTCTTT
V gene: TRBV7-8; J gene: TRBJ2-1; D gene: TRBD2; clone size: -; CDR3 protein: CASSQFGTSGINEQFF; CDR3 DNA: TGTGCCAGCAGCCAATTCGGGACTAGCGGGATCAATGAGCAGTTCTTC
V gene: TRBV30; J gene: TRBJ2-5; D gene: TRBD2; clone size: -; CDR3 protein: CAWSEGLAGIETQYF; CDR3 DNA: TGTGCCTGGAGTGAGGGCTTAGCGGGGATAGAGACCCAGTACTTC
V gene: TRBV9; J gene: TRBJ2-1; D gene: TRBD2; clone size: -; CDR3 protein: CASTPLAGGYNEQFF; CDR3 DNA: TGTGCCAGCACCCCCCTAGCGGGAGGTTACAATGAGCAATTCTTC
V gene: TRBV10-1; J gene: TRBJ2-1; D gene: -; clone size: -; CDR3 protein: CASSEGRRDEQFF; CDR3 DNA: TGCGCCAGCAGTGAGGGCCGCCGTGATGAGCAGTTCTTC
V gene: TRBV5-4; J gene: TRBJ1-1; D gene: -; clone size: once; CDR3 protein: CASSPGRVPQNTEAFF; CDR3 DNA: TGTGCCAGCAGCCCGGGAAGGGTACCACAGAACACTGAAGCTTTCTTT
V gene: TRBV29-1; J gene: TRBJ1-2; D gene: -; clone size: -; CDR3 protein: CSVVQRDTGTGWGEGGYTF; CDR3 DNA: TGCAGCGTTGTTCAGAGGGACACAGGGACCGGCTGGGGTGAGGGAGGCTACACCTTC
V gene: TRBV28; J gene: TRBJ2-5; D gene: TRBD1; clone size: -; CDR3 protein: CASSLQGGETQYF; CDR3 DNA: TGTGCCAGCAGCCTACAGGGGGGAGAGACCCAGTACTTC
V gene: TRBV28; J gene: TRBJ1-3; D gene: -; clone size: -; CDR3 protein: CASSYEAGNTIYF; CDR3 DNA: TGTGCCAGCAGCTACGAAGCTGGAAACACCATATATTTT
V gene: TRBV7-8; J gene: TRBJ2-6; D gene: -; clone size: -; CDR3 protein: CASNVGTSSGANVLTF; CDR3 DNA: TGTGCCAGCAACGTCGGGACAAGCTCTGGGGCCAACGTCCTGACTTTC
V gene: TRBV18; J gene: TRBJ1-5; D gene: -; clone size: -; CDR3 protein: CASSKQENQPQHF; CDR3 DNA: TGTGCCAGCTCAAAACAAGAAAATCAGCCCCAGCATTTT
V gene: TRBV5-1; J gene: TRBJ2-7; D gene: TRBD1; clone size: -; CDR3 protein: CASSLEDRTYEQYF; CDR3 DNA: TGCGCCAGCAGCTTGGAGGACAGGACCTACGAGCAGTACTTC
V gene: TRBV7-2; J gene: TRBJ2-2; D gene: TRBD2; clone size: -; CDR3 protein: CASSLEGLAGSTGELFF; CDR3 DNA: TGTGCCAGCAGCTTAGAGGGGCTAGCGGGAAGCACCGGGGAGCTGTTTTTT
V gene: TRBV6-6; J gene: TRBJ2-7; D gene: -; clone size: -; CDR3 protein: CASSPLGGRYEQYF; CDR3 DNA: TGTGCCAGCAGTCCCCTTGGGGGGAGGTACGAGCAGTACTTC
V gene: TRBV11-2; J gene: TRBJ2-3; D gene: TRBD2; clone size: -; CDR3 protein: CASSLGVEAGVDTQYF; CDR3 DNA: TGTGCCAGCAGCTTAGGGGTGGAGGCGGGAGTTGATACGCAGTATTTT
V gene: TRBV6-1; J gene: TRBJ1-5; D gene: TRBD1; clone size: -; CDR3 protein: CASSKITGGGQPQHF; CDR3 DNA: TGTGCCAGCAGCAAGATAACAGGGGGCGGACAGCCCCAGCATTTT
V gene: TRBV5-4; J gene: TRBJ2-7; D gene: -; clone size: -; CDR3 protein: CASSLGLRGYEQYF; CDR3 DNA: TGTGCCAGCAGCTTAGGTCTCAGAGGCTACGAGCAGTACTTC
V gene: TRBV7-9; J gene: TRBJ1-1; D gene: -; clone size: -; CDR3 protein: CASQEAFF; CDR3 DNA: TGTGCCAGCCAGGAAGCTTTCTTT
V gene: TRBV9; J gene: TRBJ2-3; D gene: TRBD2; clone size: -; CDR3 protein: CASSVVAGYTDTQYF; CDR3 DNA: TGTGCCAGCAGCGTCGTAGCGGGGTACACAGATACGCAGTATTTT
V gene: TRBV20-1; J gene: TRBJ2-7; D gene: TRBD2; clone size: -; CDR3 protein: CSASLRLAEYF; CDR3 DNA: TGCAGTGCTAGTCTTCGGCTAGCGGAGTACTTC
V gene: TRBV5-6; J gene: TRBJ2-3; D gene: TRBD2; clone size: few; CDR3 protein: CASSTRTSGRTTDTQYF; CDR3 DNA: TGTGCCAGCAGCACACGGACTAGCGGGAGAACGACAGATACGCAGTATTTT
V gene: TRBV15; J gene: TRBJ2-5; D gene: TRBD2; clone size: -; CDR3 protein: CATSRAGTSGRETQYF; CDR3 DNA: TGTGCCACCAGCAGGGCCGGGACTAGCGGGAGAGAGACCCAGTACTTC
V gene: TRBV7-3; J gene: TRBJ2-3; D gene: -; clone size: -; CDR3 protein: CASSLTSVTDTQYF; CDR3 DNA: TGTGCCAGCAGCTTAACTAGCGTCACAGATACGCAGTATTTT
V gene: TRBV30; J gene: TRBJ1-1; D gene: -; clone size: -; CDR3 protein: CAWIPLGANTEAFF; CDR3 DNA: TGTGCCTGGATCCCCCTTGGGGCGAACACTGAAGCTTTCTTT
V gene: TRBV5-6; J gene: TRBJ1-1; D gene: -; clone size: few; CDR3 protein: CASSRDTEAFF; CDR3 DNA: TGTGCCAGCAGTCGCGACACTGAAGCTTTCTTT
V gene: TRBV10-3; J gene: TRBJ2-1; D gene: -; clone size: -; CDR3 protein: CAISDGKLSSYNEQFF; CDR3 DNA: TGTGCCATCAGTGACGGTAAACTAAGCTCCTACAATGAGCAGTTCTTC
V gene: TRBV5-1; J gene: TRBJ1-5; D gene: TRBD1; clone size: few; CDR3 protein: CASSMGQGAGQPQHF; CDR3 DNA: TGCGCCAGCAGCATGGGACAGGGGGCGGGTCAGCCCCAGCATTTT
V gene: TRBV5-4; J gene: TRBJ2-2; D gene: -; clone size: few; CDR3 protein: CASTRGGTNTGELFF; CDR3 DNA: TGTGCCAGCACCCGCGGGGGCACGAACACCGGGGAGCTGTTTTTT
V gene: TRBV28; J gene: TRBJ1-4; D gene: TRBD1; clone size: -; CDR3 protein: CASSLWGGTGGPNEKLFF; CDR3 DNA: TGTGCCAGCAGTTTATGGGGTGGGACAGGGGGCCCTAATGAAAAACTGTTTTTT
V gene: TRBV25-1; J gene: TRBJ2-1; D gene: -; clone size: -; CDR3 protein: CASWGATGEGRFF; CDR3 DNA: TGTGCCAGCTGGGGTGCGACAGGGGAGGGTAGGTTCTTC
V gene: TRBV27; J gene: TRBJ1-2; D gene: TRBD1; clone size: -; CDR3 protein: CASSPGTGYGYTF; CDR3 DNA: TGTGCCAGCAGTCCCGGGACAGGCTATGGCTACACCTTC
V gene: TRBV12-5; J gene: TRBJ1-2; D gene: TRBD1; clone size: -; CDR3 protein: CASGIGQGIYGYTF; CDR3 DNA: TGTGCTAGTGGTATTGGACAGGGTATTTATGGCTACACCTTC
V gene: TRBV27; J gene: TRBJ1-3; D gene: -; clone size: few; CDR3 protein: CASSLQGGYGNTIYF; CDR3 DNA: TGTGCCAGCAGTCTACAGGGCGGGTATGGAAACACCATATATTTT
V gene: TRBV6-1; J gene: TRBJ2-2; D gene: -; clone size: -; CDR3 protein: CASRKGANTGELFF; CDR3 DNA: TGTGCCAGCAGAAAGGGGGCGAACACCGGGGAGCTGTTTTTT
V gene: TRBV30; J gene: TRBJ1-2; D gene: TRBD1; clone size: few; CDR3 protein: CAWGPGTVRLYYGYTF; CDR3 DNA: TGTGCCTGGGGACCCGGGACAGTCCGATTGTACTATGGCTACACCTTC
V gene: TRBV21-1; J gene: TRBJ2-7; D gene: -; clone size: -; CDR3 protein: CASSRIVPGQGPGGGVEYEQYF; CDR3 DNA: TGTGCCAGCAGCAGGATTGTCCCGGGACAGGGACCCGGCGGGGGGGTGGAATACGAGCAGTACTTC
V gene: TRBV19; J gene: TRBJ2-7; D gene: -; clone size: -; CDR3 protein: CASSIRARAIFRRSYEQYF; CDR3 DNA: TGTGCCAGTAGTATTAGGGCCCGGGCTATCTTTAGGAGGTCCTACGAGCAGTACTTC
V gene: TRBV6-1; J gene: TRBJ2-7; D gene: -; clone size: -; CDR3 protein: CASSGEFSYEQYF; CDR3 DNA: TGTGCCAGCAGTGGTGAGTTCTCCTACGAGCAGTACTTC
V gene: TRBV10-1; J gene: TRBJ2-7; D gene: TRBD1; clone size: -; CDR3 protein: CASSRQGDYEQYF; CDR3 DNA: TGCGCCAGCAGTCGACAGGGTGACTACGAGCAGTACTTC
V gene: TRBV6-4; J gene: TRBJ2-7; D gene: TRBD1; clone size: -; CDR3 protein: CASKVLQGGSYEQYF; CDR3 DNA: TGTGCCAGCAAAGTATTACAGGGGGGTTCCTACGAGCAGTACTTC